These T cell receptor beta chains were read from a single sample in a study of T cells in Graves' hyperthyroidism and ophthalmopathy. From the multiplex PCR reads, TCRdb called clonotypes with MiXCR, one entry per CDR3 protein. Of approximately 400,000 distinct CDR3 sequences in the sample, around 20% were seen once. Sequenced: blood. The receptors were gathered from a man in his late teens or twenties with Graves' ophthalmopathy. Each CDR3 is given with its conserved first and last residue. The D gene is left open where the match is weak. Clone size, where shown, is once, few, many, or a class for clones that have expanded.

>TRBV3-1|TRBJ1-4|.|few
CASTPGSTNEKLFF
TGTGCCAGCACCCCAGGGTCAACTAATGAAAAACTGTTTTTT
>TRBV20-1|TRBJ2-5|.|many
CSTGLRETQYF
TGCAGTACGGGACTCAGGGAGACCCAGTACTTC
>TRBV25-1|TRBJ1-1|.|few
CASSEFLLGGTNTEAFF
TGTGCCAGCAGTGAATTCCTATTGGGGGGCACGAACACTGAAGCTTTCTTT
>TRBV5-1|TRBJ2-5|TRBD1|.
CASSLDPGGRETQYF
TGCGCCAGCAGCTTGGATCCAGGGGGCCGGGAGACCCAGTACTTC
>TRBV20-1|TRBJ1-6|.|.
CSARSGDNSPLHF
TGCAGTGCTAGATCTGGGGATAATTCACCCCTCCACTTT
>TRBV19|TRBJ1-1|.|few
CASSIGTDTEAFF
TGTGCCAGTAGTATTGGGACGGACACTGAAGCTTTCTTT
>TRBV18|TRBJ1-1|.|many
CASSPARGRNTEAFF
TGTGCCAGCTCTCCTGCCCGGGGAAGGAACACTGAAGCTTTCTTT
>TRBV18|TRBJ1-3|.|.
CASSLFSWGSGNTIYF
TGTGCCAGCTCACTCTTTTCTTGGGGTTCTGGAAACACCATATATTTT
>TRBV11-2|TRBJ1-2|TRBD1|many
CASSFGVDGTDYGYTF
TGTGCCAGCAGCTTTGGAGTCGACGGGACAGATTATGGCTACACCTTC
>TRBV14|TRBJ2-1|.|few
CASSQEGWRVLEQFF
TGTGCCAGCAGCCAAGAGGGTTGGAGGGTTCTTGAGCAGTTCTTC
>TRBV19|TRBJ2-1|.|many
CASRSYNEQFF
TGTGCCAGCCGATCCTACAATGAGCAGTTCTTC
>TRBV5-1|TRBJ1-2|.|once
CASSLEWTDDGYTF
TGCGCCAGCAGCTTGGAGTGGACAGATGATGGCTACACCTTC
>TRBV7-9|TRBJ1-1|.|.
CASSYGTVLEAFF
TGTGCCAGCAGCTACGGGACGGTTCTTGAAGCTTTCTTT
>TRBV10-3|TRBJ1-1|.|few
CAISEKTETEAFF
TGTGCCATCAGTGAGAAGACGGAGACTGAAGCTTTCTTT
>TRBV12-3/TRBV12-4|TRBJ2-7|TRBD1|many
CASSPRDRENEQYF
TGTGCCAGCAGCCCGCGGGACAGGGAGAACGAGCAGTACTTC
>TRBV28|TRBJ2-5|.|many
CASSSPHQTEETQYF
TGTGCCAGCAGTTCCCCCCACCAGACAGAAGAGACCCAGTACTTC
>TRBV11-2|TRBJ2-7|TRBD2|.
CASSFLYSGDLYEQYF
TGTGCCAGCAGCTTCCTCTATAGCGGGGACCTTTACGAGCAGTACTTC
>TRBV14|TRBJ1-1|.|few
CASSLGEHEAFF
TGTGCCAGCAGCCTTGGAGAGCATGAAGCTTTCTTT